This is a list of T cell receptor beta chains from one sample in a study of blood T cell repertoires in COVID-19. Profiling relied on immunoSEQ multiplex PCR, and the TCRdb table lists in-frame clones only, not all of them. Altogether tens of thousands of clones are present, 76% being singletons, with the ten largest covering around 20%. The source material was peripheral blood. The source is a man aged 45-65 years with active or convalescent COVID-19. Each CDR3 is given with its conserved first and last residue. D genes are given only for firm matches. Size is stated for part of the rows, as once, few or many counts, or as a class when the clone is expanded.

CDR3aa	CDR3nt	abundance	v_gene	j_gene	d_gene
CASSFHRQNEKLFF	TGTGCCAGCAGTTTTCACAGGCAGAATGAAAAACTGTTTTTT	few	TRBV28	TRBJ1-4	NA
CSVNGLAGGGETQYF	TGCAGCGTAAATGGACTAGCGGGAGGAGGTGAGACCCAGTACTTC	few	TRBV29-1	TRBJ2-5	TRBD2
CASSSDRGNQPQHF	TGTGCCAGCAGCTCTGACAGAGGCAATCAGCCCCAGCATTTT	NA	TRBV5-5	TRBJ1-5	NA
CASSLWDRGDTQYF	TGTGCCAGCAGCTTATGGGACAGGGGTGATACGCAGTATTTT	NA	TRBV7-2	TRBJ2-3	TRBD1
CASSFRDRQNYGYTF	TGTGCCAGCAGCTTCCGGGACAGGCAGAATTATGGCTACACCTTC	NA	TRBV5-7	TRBJ1-2	TRBD1
CASSYLALNTEAFF	TGTGCCAGCAGCTATTTAGCCTTGAACACTGAAGCTTTCTTT	NA	TRBV28	TRBJ1-1	NA
CASSHYRGSSYEQYF	TGCGCCAGCAGCCACTACCGGGGGAGCTCCTACGAGCAGTACTTC	NA	TRBV4-1	TRBJ2-7	NA
CASSPDYASTDTQYF	TGTGCCAGCTCACCGGACTACGCTAGCACAGATACGCAGTATTTT	once	TRBV18	TRBJ2-3	NA
CASSPGGFTDTQYF	TGTGCCAGCAGCCCCGGGGGATTCACAGATACGCAGTATTTT	NA	TRBV7-9	TRBJ2-3	NA
CASSLAFGSGNTIYF	TGTGCCAGCAGCTTAGCGTTCGGCTCTGGAAACACCATATATTTT	NA	TRBV7-9	TRBJ1-3	NA
CASSMDRVSSGNTIYF	TGTGCCAGCAGCATGGACAGGGTGAGCTCTGGAAACACCATATATTTT	NA	TRBV4-2	TRBJ1-3	TRBD1
CASRTLGGAGTQYF	TGTGCCAGCAGAACCCTGGGGGGGGCGGGAACCCAGTACTTC	once	TRBV11-1	TRBJ2-5	NA
CASSARGGRSYNEQFF	TGTGCCAGCAGCGCCCGGGGCGGGAGATCCTACAATGAGCAGTTCTTC	NA	TRBV3-1/TRBV3-2	TRBJ2-1	TRBD2
CASSLGGSGNTEAFF	TGTGCCAGCAGTTTAGGGGGCTCGGGGAACACTGAAGCTTTCTTT	NA	TRBV6-2/TRBV6-3	TRBJ1-1	TRBD1
CSVDQENTGELFF	TGCAGCGTTGACCAGGAGAACACCGGGGAGCTGTTTTTT	NA	TRBV29-1	TRBJ2-2	NA
CAITPGEGYGYTF	TGTGCCATCACCCCGGGGGAGGGTTATGGCTACACCTTC	NA	TRBV10-3	TRBJ1-2	NA
CASSSGALNTEAFF	TGCGCCAGCAGCTCAGGGGCCTTGAACACTGAAGCTTTCTTT	NA	TRBV5-1	TRBJ1-1	NA
CAKFSGYEKLFF	TGTGCAAAGTTTTCGGGATATGAAAAACTGTTTTTT	few	TRBV6-4	TRBJ1-4	NA
CASSETGYGYTF	TGTGCCAGCAGCGAGACAGGGTATGGCTACACCTTC	few	TRBV2	TRBJ1-2	TRBD1
CASSKRKGTGTSGNTIYF	TGTGCCAGTAGTAAAAGGAAAGGGACAGGAACATCTGGAAACACCATATATTTT	few	TRBV19	TRBJ1-3	TRBD1
CASSLYGPQNTEAFF	TGTGCCAGCAGTTTGTACGGTCCTCAGAACACTGAAGCTTTCTTT	NA	TRBV27	TRBJ1-1	NA
CASSQDPSGGYNTGELFF	TGTGCCAGCAGCCAAGATCCTAGCGGGGGCTATAACACCGGGGAGCTGTTTTTT	few	TRBV4-2	TRBJ2-2	TRBD2